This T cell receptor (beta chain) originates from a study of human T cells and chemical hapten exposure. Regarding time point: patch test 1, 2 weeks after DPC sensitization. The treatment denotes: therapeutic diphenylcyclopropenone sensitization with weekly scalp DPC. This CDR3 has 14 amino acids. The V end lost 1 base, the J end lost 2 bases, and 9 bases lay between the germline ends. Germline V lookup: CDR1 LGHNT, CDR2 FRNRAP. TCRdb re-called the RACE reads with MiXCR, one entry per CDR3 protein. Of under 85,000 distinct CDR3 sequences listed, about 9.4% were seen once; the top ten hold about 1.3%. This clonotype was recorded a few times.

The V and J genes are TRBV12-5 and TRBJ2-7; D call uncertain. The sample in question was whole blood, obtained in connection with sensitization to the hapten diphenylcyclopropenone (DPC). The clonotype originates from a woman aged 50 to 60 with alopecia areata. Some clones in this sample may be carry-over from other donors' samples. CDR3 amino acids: CASGLAGPPYEQYF. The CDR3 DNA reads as TGTGCTAGTGGTTTGGCCGGGCCCCCCTACGAGCAGTACTTC.